The sequence of this T cell receptor beta chain was determined in a study of cytomegalovirus exposure and HLA in healthy donors. On the study more broadly: In a previous analysis, around 110 million unique TCR beta sequences were found from about 179 million T cells. Study-wide points: V- and J-gene trimming in TCR beta was tied to a missense DCLRE1C variant by an analysis performed later.

Donors showed nominal health when sampled, although they likely had unrecorded immune exposures. PCR was performed using 60 Vbeta and 13 Jbeta primers. The table came from immunoSEQ multiplex PCR; TCRdb's copy has only in-frame clones and leaves some out. The table shows about 100,000 clones, with 79% occurring only once. Details on this clone: The antigen remains unidentified.

The TCR originated in a woman aged 35 to 49 in good health and CMV-seronegative. Sample: PBMCs.

The CDR3 spells CASSSWTGTQGYTF. The CDR3 region has the DNA TGCGCCAGCAGCTCCTGGACAGGAACGCAAGGCTACACCTTC. The chain uses TRBV5-1 and TRBJ1-2; 7 nucleotides align to TRBD1. The ends lost 3 bases at V and 8 bases at J; junction bases unmatched: 10. The CDR3 is 14 amino acids. Looked up from germline, CDR1 is SGHRS and CDR2 is YFSETQ.